Listed here are 17 T cell receptor beta chains from one sample, sequenced in a study of T cell responses to AZD1222 COVID-19 vaccine. This table comes from immunoSEQ multiplex PCR, and its TCRdb copy is limited to in-frame clones, with some not included. The sample carries about 140,000 clones, approximately 92% recorded once. The sequencing here drew on peripheral blood, taken on day 0 of AZD1222 vaccination. These receptors all stem from an adult in good health.

This chain uses TRBV6-5 with TRBJ1-1; 9 bases agree with TRBD1. The V and J ends lost 4 bases and 4 bases, in that order; junction bases with no gene match: 4. Germline V gene data show CDR1 as MNHEY and CDR2 as SVGAGI. This CDR3 is 14 amino acids long. In DNA form, the CDR3 reads TGTGCCAGCAGTTCGGACAGGGGAGCCACTGAAGCTTTCTTT. Its translation is CASSSDRGATEAFF.

The chain is built from TRBV5-1 and TRBJ2-3; 12 positions match TRBD2. The ends lost 3 bases at V and 4 bases at J; junction bases unmatched: 15. CDR1 and CDR2 (germline): SGHRS, YFSETQ. The CDR3 sequence is 19 residues long. The CDR3 DNA sequence: TGCGCCAGCAGCTCGCCTGGGTTCCGACTAGCGGGAGTAGCAGATACGCAGTATTTT. It translates to CASSSPGFRLAGVADTQYF.

Details on this clone: Other nucleotide sequences from this sample produce the same CDR3. The chain uses TRBV9 and TRBJ2-1, with unresolved D. The CDR3 is made up of 13 amino acids. Germline loops: CDR1 SGDLS, CDR2 YYNGEE. Trimming shortened V by 0 bases and J by 8 bases, and 9 bases separated the two germline ends. The CDR3 DNA sequence: TGTGCCAGCAGCGTAGTACCCAGAGATGAGCAGTTCTTC. It yields the protein CASSVVPRDEQFF.

The chain links TRBV4-1 to TRBJ2-1; 11 bases line up with TRBD2. J gave up 4 bases and V 1 base, and 6 bases lay outside the gene matches. The CDR3 consists of 17 residues. Germline values: CDR1 MGHRA, CDR2 YSYEKL. In DNA, the CDR3 is TGCGCCAGCAGCCAAGCCGGGACTAGCGGCAATTACAATGAGCAGTTCTTC. This sequence encodes CASSQAGTSGNYNEQFF.

The V and J genes are TRBV28 and TRBJ1-5; 7 nucleotides match TRBD1. V lost 6 bases and J lost 2; bases outside the gene matches: 10. The CDR3 has 16 residues. Germline CDR1 reads MDHEN; CDR2 reads SYDVKM. The CDR3 protein is CASRAGRGQGNQPQHF. CDR3 sequence (DNA): TGTGCCAGCAGGGCCGGGAGGGGGCAAGGCAATCAGCCCCAGCATTTT.

The V gene is TRBV28, the J gene TRBJ1-5; D possibly corresponds to TRBD1 (6 bases). The V end lost 7 bases, the J end lost 11 bases, and 21 bases lay between the germline ends. The germline gives CDR1 MDHEN, CDR2 SYDVKM. This CDR3 is 14 amino acids long. This CDR3 is CASKREGDSAAQHF. In DNA form, the CDR3 reads TGTGCCAGCAAAAGGGAGGGGGACTCGGCGGCCCAGCATTTT.

The gene calls are TRBV7-8 and TRBJ2-3, with D tentatively TRBD1 (6 bases). CDR1 SGHVS and CDR2 FQNEAQ come from the germline V gene. Trimming stripped 4 bases from V and 4 bases from J, with 21 bases between. This CDR3 spans 17 amino acids. The CDR3 nucleotides read TGTGCCAGCAGCTCCACGGCGGGCAGGGGTCCTCCAGATACGCAGTATTTT. This sequence encodes CASSSTAGRGPPDTQYF.

This clone was seen just once. This chain connects TRBV29-1 to TRBJ2-7; 11 nucleotides match TRBD2. Germline lookup yields CDR1 SQVTM and CDR2 ANQGSEA. The CDR3 runs 13 residues. V gave up 5 bases and J gave up 3 bases; unmatched junction bases: 3. The chain's CDR3 is CSVRTSGHYEQYF. In DNA, the CDR3 is TGCAGCGTTAGGACTAGCGGGCACTACGAGCAGTACTTC.

The table lists this clone with a count of one. This chain's CDR3 is CASSEGHYKNIQYF. The CDR3 DNA reads as TGTGCCAGCAGTGAAGGACATTACAAAAACATTCAGTACTTC. The rearrangement joins TRBV2 to TRBJ2-4; D is unclear. CDR1 and CDR2 (germline): SNHLY, FYNNEI. The CDR3 sequence is 14 residues long. Trimming took 1 base from V and 3 from J, leaving 7 bases between them. Full variable domain (rest looked up from reference TRBV2 and TRBJ2-4): EPEVTQTPSHQVTQMGQEVILRCVPISNHLYFYWYRQILGQKVEFLVSFYNNEISEKSEIFDDQFSVERPDGSNFTLKIRSTKLEDSAMYFCASSEGHYKNIQYFGAGTRLSVL.

The rearrangement uses TRBV2 and TRBJ1-1; the D gene is possibly TRBD1 (6 bases). The germline V gene has CDR1 SNHLY and CDR2 FYNNEI. V shed 6 bases and J shed 2 bases, with 13 bases lying between them. This CDR3 is 14 amino acids long. CDR3 nucleotide sequence: TGTGCCAGCAGGACCAGACAGGTTAACACTGAAGCTTTCTTT. It encodes CASRTRQVNTEAFF. The variable domain in full, with the rest retrieved from reference TRBV2 and TRBJ1-1, is EPEVTQTPSHQVTQMGQEVILRCVPISNHLYFYWYRQILGQKVEFLVSFYNNEISEKSEIFDDQFSVERPDGSNFTLKIRSTKLEDSAMYFCASRTRQVNTEAFFGQGTRLTVV.

This clone came up once. The gene calls are TRBV2 and TRBJ1-6, with 10 bases fitting TRBD1. Germline V CDR1 and CDR2: SNHLY, FYNNEI. This CDR3 is built from 14 residues. J lost 7 bases, V lost 6 bases, and 3 bases had no gene match. The CDR3 is CASSLGQGNSPLHF. DNA for the CDR3: TGTGCCAGCAGCCTGGGACAGGGGAATTCACCCCTCCACTTT.

V is TRBV28 and J is TRBJ1-5, with D unclear. V lost 3 bases and J lost 4, with 16 bases in between. Germline V CDR1 and CDR2: MDHEN, SYDVKM. The CDR3 sequence is 16 residues long. This CDR3 is CASSFLREVGNQPQHF. The CDR3 bases are TGTGCCAGCAGTTTTCTGAGGGAGGTCGGTAATCAGCCCCAGCATTTT.

The chain uses TRBV28 and TRBJ2-4; 7 bases are shared with TRBD2. CDR1 is MDHEN and CDR2 is SYDVKM in the germline V gene. The V segment lost 3 bases and the J segment 5 bases; nucleotides outside the gene matches: 7. There are 15 residues in the CDR3. The CDR3 DNA reads as TGTGCCAGCAGTTTCTTGGGGGGGAACGAAAACATTCAGTACTTC. Encoded protein: CASSFLGGNENIQYF.

J is TRBJ2-4 and V is TRBV7-9; maybe TRBD1 (5 bases). The CDR3 extends over 16 amino acids. CDR1 and CDR2 (germline): SEHNR, FQNEAQ (reference sequence). V shed 6 bases and J shed 0 bases, with 15 bases lying between them. CDR3 region: CASSYNRLSAKNIQYF. CDR3 nucleotide sequence: TGTGCCAGCAGTTATAACAGGTTGTCAGCCAAAAACATTCAGTACTTC.

This chain links TRBV5-6 with TRBJ2-2, with D uncertain. Germline V lookup: CDR1 SGHDT, CDR2 YYEEEE. This CDR3 region has 18 residues. V lost 1 base to trimming and J lost 4 bases, with 20 bases between them. CDR3 sequence: CASSLTLRRPKSTGELFF. The CDR3 DNA follows: TGTGCCAGCAGCTTGACTTTACGCCGGCCAAAAAGCACCGGGGAGCTGTTTTTT.

The chain couples TRBV19 to TRBJ2-3, with D hard to call. Germline V gene data show CDR1 as LNHDA and CDR2 as SQIVND (reference sequence). Trimming stripped 7 bases from V and 1 base from J, with 12 bases between. CDR3 length: 14 residues. This chain's CDR3 is CASNRVGGTDTQYF. CDR3 in DNA: TGTGCCAGTAATCGGGTTGGCGGCACAGATACGCAGTATTTT.

This clone was recorded once. The rearrangement joins TRBV28 to TRBJ2-1; 7 bases are a match to TRBD1. The CDR3 extends over 14 amino acids. V lost 4 bases, J lost 7 bases, and 7 bases stayed unmatched. Per the germline V gene, CDR1 is MDHEN and CDR2 is SYDVKM. As DNA, the CDR3 is TGTGCCAGCAGTTCGGACAGGCCGAGGAATGAGCAGTTCTTC. Amino acid sequence: CASSSDRPRNEQFF.